Included here is one TCR beta chain sequence, with context. This clonotype was counted at least ten times. There is no known antigen for this receptor. There are no base qualities to consult, and no much larger clone falls within one base. The data stem from a study of regulatory T cells in long-lasting Graves disease (dated by TCRdb to the early 2020s). With respect to the entire study: Persistent Graves' disease meant more than 5 years of antithyroid drug treatment with TSH receptor autoantibodies that stayed positive. Persistent Graves' disease patients in the clinical cohort had taken antithyroid drugs for roughly ten years on average. A total of around 35 samples were covered by TCR sequencing, comprising some 13 persistent and around 20 newly diagnosed Graves' disease patients. The study was registered as a clinical trial and conducted in China. Peripheral blood TCR sequencing and RNA sequencing compared persistent Graves' disease patients with newly diagnosed Graves' disease patients.

The sample's time point, from its label and the paper: persistent/refractory GD, antithyroid drugs over 5 years with positive TRAb. RNA was extracted from PBMCs in TRIzol for both TCR sequencing and RNA sequencing. Graves' disease was diagnosed according to American Thyroid Association guidelines. The patients came from an endocrinology department in Xi'an, China. From each patient, 7.5 to 9.5 milliliters of peripheral blood was collected into an EDTA anticoagulant tube. Ficoll Paque Plus density gradient separation was used to isolate PBMCs, and no further T cell sorting was performed. RNA quality was checked with an Agilent 2100 Bioanalyzer and agarose gel, and concentration with a NanoDrop 2000. What the study reported, not specific to this receptor: TRBV28, TRBJ1-2 and TRBJ2-5 were preferentially used in persistent disease, while TRBV20-1 and TRBJ2-1 were favored in newly diagnosed disease. Sequencing and analysis were limited to the TCR beta chain. Compared with newly diagnosed patients, persistent Graves' disease patients had lower TCR Shannon entropy and fewer highly expanded clones, which suggests clonal expansion. Peripheral blood alone was examined, since thyroid tissue, which constituted the primary lesion, could not be accessed. The authors noted that the small sample size was a limitation that may lower accuracy. Patients with persistent disease shared more public clonotypes (over 2,500) than newly diagnosed patients did (about 1,000).

V has 6 bases trimmed and J has 3 bases trimmed; junction bases matching no gene number 13. Including cysteine and phenylalanine, the CDR3 has 17 amino acids. Just CDR3 DNA is preserved here, 51 bases in frame from base 1. Receptors were amplified or captured by multiplex PCR. Sequenced using an Illumina HiSeq 4000. TCR beta libraries were built with iRepertoire HTBI primers and Arm-PCR amplification of CDR3 regions. Gel purification was performed on PCR products prior to sequencing. As for the original processing: Gene usage analysis of CDR3 amino acid clonotypes used the approximately 62 TRBV and some 13 TRBJ segments found across samples. Filtered high-quality paired reads were merged into contigs using COPE and FqMerger. BLAST was used to align contigs to IMGT TRBV, TRBD and TRBJ reference genes, and CDR3 was defined according to IMGT. Any clonotype with a frequency above 0.1% was counted as a highly expanded clone. Shannon entropy served as the measure of repertoire diversity, while the Gini coefficient captured V-J evenness. Clonotypes shared by more than one individual were considered public. The public reads were reprocessed in TCRdb via fastp at Q25 and MiXCR, keeping in-frame beta chains. Each entry merges the rows of one CDR3 protein and shows their most common DNA and genes. None of the V and J calls come from the authors' own analysis; TCRdb made them. The sample table contains a few hundred thousand distinct CDR3 sequences; only one count was recorded for 20% to 25% of them. Jointly, the top ten make up about 6.6% of the sample.

The input for sequencing was peripheral blood mononuclear cells (PBMCs), taken when the disease was refractory, from a patient treated with antithyroid drugs. The sequence came from a female donor with Graves disease. The sequence links TRBV12-3 or TRBV12-4 to TRBJ2-5; 10 central bases correspond to TRBD1. The sequenced DNA: TGTGCCAGCAGCCCTATGGACAGGGGGTTTGCCAAAGAGACCCAGTACTTC. This gives the protein CASSPMDRGFAKETQYF.